This T cell receptor (beta chain) was obtained from a study of monozygotic twins with inflammatory bowel disease (dated by TCRdb to the late 2010s). Regarding the study in general: A total of around 30 monozygotic twin pairs were included in the full study, comprising nine German pairs (four IBD-concordant, five IBD-discordant) and 19 IBD-discordant Danish pairs. Within discordant pairs, disease-associated traits were sought mainly by comparing IBD patients with their genetically identical healthy co-twins. Each individual had, on average, about 151 000 unique TCRalpha sequences and 181 000 unique TCRbeta sequences available for analysis. Paper-wide results and their limitations: Compared with healthy twins, IBD patients shared fewer clonotypes with other individuals, and the difference was most pronounced in patients with signs of disease activity. Repertoire similarity did not differ between concordant and discordant twins, which could be due to limited statistical power. Distinction between different T cell subtypes could not be achieved in the analysis. No single strong signal or clonotype linked to IBD turned up in the results, so the idea that one exists was not supported. Because patients were on differing immunosuppressive treatments, the repertoires may have picked up extra background noise and inter-individual variability. A decrease in TCRbeta repertoire diversity, as measured by inverse Simpson index, was observed in IBD patients compared with their healthy co-twins.

As concerns this clonotype: This receptor's antigen is unknown.

Library creation used 5' RACE. The input for every TCR library was around 3,600 ng of total RNA. For each sample, cDNA synthesis was carried out in eight separate reactions using SMARTScribe reverse transcriptase. During cDNA synthesis, unique molecular identifiers containing a 6-nucleotide sample barcode were introduced by template switching. Amplification of TCRalpha and TCRbeta cDNA involved two nested PCRs of roughly 16 and 10 cycles, and each PCR was followed by bead purification. Before amplification, the cDNA was treated with uracil DNA-glycosylase and purified using the QIAquick PCR purification kit. The second PCR added Illumina TruSeq-compatible adapters along with sample-specific barcodes. Library quality and concentration were assessed using TapeStation and Qubit, and about 5 ng of each library was pooled. Sequencing of pooled libraries was carried out on an Illumina HiSeq2500 single-index Rapid Run using 2 x 100 bp reads and custom sequencing primers. Processing in the source paper ran as follows. MiGEC version 1.2.6 was used for UMI-based consensus assembly, which corrected PCR and sequencing errors. V(D)J alignment, clonotype assembly and CDR3 extraction were performed with MiXCR version 2.1.1. Gene usage, clonotype sharing and MAIT/NKT TCR abundance were normalised by analysing the top 1000, 10 000 and 20 000 clonotypes per sample. Diversity was computed as the inverse Simpson index with the vegan R package after downsampling to 27 000 UMIs. Statistical testing used paired Mann-Whitney U tests on the discordant twin pairs and applied Benjamini-Hochberg correction for multiple testing. The reads went through TCRdb reprocessing, and each CDR3 protein sequence gets one entry with no DNA. None of the V and J calls come from the authors' own analysis; TCRdb made them. The sample table on file contains 150,000 to 200,000 distinct CDR3 sequences. Jointly, the top ten make up about 2.7% of the sample.

A 2.5 ml peripheral blood sample was drawn into PAXgene tubes per donor and stored at -80°C. Without T cell sorting, total RNA was isolated from whole blood using the PAXgene blood miRNA kit on an automated QIAcube. Peripheral blood from monozygotic twin pairs who were concordant or discordant for inflammatory bowel disease underwent deep TCRalpha and TCRbeta repertoire profiling using unique molecular barcoding. Smoking habits were recorded for all twin pairs, and individuals were classified as current, former or never smokers. CDR1 LNHDA and CDR2 SQIVND are derived from the germline V gene (reference sequence). Inclusive of the bounding cysteine and phenylalanine, the CDR3 is 17 residues long. Only the protein sequence is given.

The sample taken for sequencing was blood. This TCR derives from a human donor with ulcerative colitis or Crohn's disease, or a healthy co-twin of an affected twin (not recorded which). The receptor chain draws on TRBV19 and TRBJ1-6; TCRdb picks TRBD1, but there is no DNA to check that call. The CDR3 has the sequence CASSILFDRAGNSPLHF.